This TCR beta chain came from a study of molecular identifiers for immune sequencing clone quantification (dated by TCRdb to about 2018). With regard to the full study: For a replicate experiment, the RNA from either approximately 20,000 or 100,000 naive CD8 T cells was divided into five aliquots, and four of those aliquots went on to sequencing. This methods study used CD8 T cells to benchmark TCR RNA copy counting and molecular-identifier clustering-based TCR repertoire sequencing (MIDCIRS).

Broader findings and caveats from the paper: When barcode sub-clustering was left out, chimeric consensus sequences inflated TCR diversity, with chimeras reaching as high as 47%. Naive libraries contained spiked-in Jurkat TCR RNA (approximately nine copies' worth), which is not part of the donor repertoire. Identical TCR molecules sharing a barcode could cause highly expanded clone sizes to be underestimated. Modeling estimated 3 to 3.5 recovered TCR RNA copies per cell, compared with about 10 by digital PCR, which implies roughly 30% capture efficiency. A single cell's worth of spiked-in Jurkat TCR RNA was reported detectable even among one million naive CD8 T cells. In CMV-specific effector cells, over 98% of molecules were held by clones above 20 RNA copies, whereas under 1% of molecules were held by such clones in naive cells.

Libraries of naive CD8 T cells were generated from roughly 21,000 to 960,000 sorted cells, with 10%, 30% or 50% of the purified RNA used. On a BD FACSAria II, naive CD8 T cells were FACS-sorted as CD8+CD4-CCR7+CD45RA+ and collected into RLT Plus buffer. Detection sensitivity was tested by spiking Jurkat RNA equal to ten or so TCR copies' worth into samples containing 20,000-1,000,000 naive CD8 T cells. Enrichment of CD8 T cells was done with RosetteSep CD8+ T Cell Enrichment Cocktail plus Ficoll-Paque, and ACK red cell lysis came afterward. Regarding this clonotype: Its target antigen remains unknown. Base-call qualities are not available, and no considerably larger clone is one nucleotide away.

The library was made by PCR. Sequencing took place on an Illumina HiSeq 4000. Preparation of bulk TCR libraries followed a previously described approach, with the TCR primers listed in Table S5. Total RNA was purified with the Qiagen AllPrep DNA/RNA kit. Before analysis, reads from multiple sequencing runs of the same library were pooled. On the study's bioinformatics: Reads were retained only if their TCR constant sequence matched exactly, and those retained reads were trimmed to 150 nt and grouped according to their 12-nt molecular barcodes. Reads in each barcode group were sub-clustered using a 15% Levenshtein threshold, and a quality-weighted consensus sequence was built for each RNA molecule. Non-functional sequences were discarded, and so were lower-count sequences lying one edit away from another sequence. Based on fitting two negative binomial distributions, any barcode sub-cluster with under 20% of the maximum read count was discarded. In TCRdb, the public reads were trimmed at Q25 with fastp and aligned with MiXCR, with productive beta chains retained. One record per CDR3 amino acid sequence lists the most common genes and DNA. The V and J calls here are based on TCRdb, not the publication. The sample yields roughly 320,000 distinct CDR3 sequences; about a fifth were counted once. More than 0.8% of the sample is in the top ten clones.

Sequenced material: naive CD8+ T cells from blood, with Jurkat cell RNA spiked in. The sample's cell subset or site label, in plain terms: FACS-sorted CD8+CD4-CCR7+CD45RA+ naive T cells. This TCR was recovered from a human donor in good health. Some libraries in this study had Jurkat cell RNA spiked in.

In nucleotide form, the sequence is TGTGCCAGCAGGGACGTTGCGGCCGGGGAGCTGTTTTTT. The translation is CASRDVAAGELFF. The V and J segments used are TRBV27 and TRBJ2-2, with the D gene call left open. A distance of 11 bases separates the germline ends of V and J, which lose 6 bases and 6 bases respectively. Taken from the germline V gene (reference sequence), the CDR1 and CDR2 loops are MNHEY and SMNVEV. The CDR3 measures 13 amino acids from cysteine to phenylalanine. Only the CDR3 DNA is retained, 39 bases long and in frame from the first base.